This T cell receptor (beta chain) was sequenced during a study of T cell repertoires in aging, cancer and after chemotherapy (dated by TCRdb to about 2019). About the investigation overall: Six donor age groups were covered, ranging from 30 or younger up to 70 or older, and each group contained at least three individuals. To examine immunoaging and T cell reconstitution after chemotherapy, the study profiled TCR beta repertoires in peripheral blood from healthy donors and cancer patients. Alongside some 98 healthy donors serving as a reference group, the cohort included 200 to 250 cancer patients, of whom roughly 90 had hematological cancers and about 130 had solid cancers. In the hematological group, the paired samples taken before and after chemotherapy came from chronic lymphocytic leukemia patients given fludarabine- or bendamustine-based regimens. Several million TCR reads were contained in the full dataset. What the research found in general, with its limitations: In healthy donors, the drop in TCR diversity with age came mainly from a loss of richness, whereas in cancer patients a loss of evenness also played a part. An increase in median generation probability over the chemotherapy interval was observed in both cancer cohorts, suggesting that the repertoire was reconstituted through rebound thymic output. According to the authors, the repertoire data do not allow conclusions to be drawn about immunological memory after chemotherapy. Untreated patients with hematological or solid cancers showed significantly lower blood TCR diversity and higher clonality than age-matched healthy donors. Lymphoid organ infiltration was present in the hematological cancer patients, and this infiltration may itself impair thymic emigration or the expansion of peripheral T cells.

Rearranged TRB sequences spanning V, D and J segments were amplified in a multiplex touch-down PCR with a mixed TRB-A/B primer pool. Illumina adapters and sample indices were attached to the amplicons through two consecutive PCR reactions run with Phusion HS II polymerase. Amplicons were gel-purified with the NucleoSpin Gel and PCR Clean-up kit, then checked with Qubit and an Agilent 2100 Bioanalyzer. The libraries were sequenced on an Illumina MiSeq with 600-cycle, single-indexed, paired-end runs. In the original analysis: MiXCR versions 2.12 and 3.0.5 were used to process the TRB sequences. A clone was defined as each unique CDR3 nucleotide sequence, and only productive sequences supported by at least two reads were kept. The repertoire metrics were Shannon diversity, evenness, clonality (calculated as one minus evenness), and diversity profiles parameterized by alpha from 0 to 5. The IGoR algorithm was used to compute generation probabilities of clones in paired pre- and post-chemotherapy samples. TCRdb redid the processing of the public reads, applying fastp at Q25 and MiXCR, and retained in-frame beta chains. Duplicate CDR3 protein sequences are folded into a single record with the most common DNA and genes. The V and J calls come from TCRdb's annotation, not from the publication. The table for this sample lists thousands of distinct CDR3 sequences; 22% of them were counted only once. More than 8% of the sample is taken by the ten largest.

TCR beta rearrangements were amplified from genomic DNA extracted from peripheral blood rather than from sorted cells or RNA. As a fraction of the sample, this clonotype is medium-sized (0.01 to 0.1%). The antigen it recognizes is unknown. Per-nucleotide qualities are absent, and no much larger clonotype sits a single base away. For this chain, trimming is 4 bases at the V end and 2 bases at the J end, and the number of junction bases without a gene match is 2. As encoded in the germline V gene, CDR1 is SGHRS while CDR2 is YFSETQ. The CDR3 runs 15 residues from the cysteine to the phenylalanine. Here the CDR3 DNA is all that survives: 45 bases in frame from base 1.

This sequence was found in a human donor with a blood cancer. The chain uses TRBV5-1 and TRBJ2-3; 12 junctional bases match TRBD2. The sample taken for sequencing was blood. The sequence in DNA is TGCGCCAGCAGCGGACTAGCGGGAAACACAGATACGCAGTATTTT. Translated, it gives CASSGLAGNTDTQYF.